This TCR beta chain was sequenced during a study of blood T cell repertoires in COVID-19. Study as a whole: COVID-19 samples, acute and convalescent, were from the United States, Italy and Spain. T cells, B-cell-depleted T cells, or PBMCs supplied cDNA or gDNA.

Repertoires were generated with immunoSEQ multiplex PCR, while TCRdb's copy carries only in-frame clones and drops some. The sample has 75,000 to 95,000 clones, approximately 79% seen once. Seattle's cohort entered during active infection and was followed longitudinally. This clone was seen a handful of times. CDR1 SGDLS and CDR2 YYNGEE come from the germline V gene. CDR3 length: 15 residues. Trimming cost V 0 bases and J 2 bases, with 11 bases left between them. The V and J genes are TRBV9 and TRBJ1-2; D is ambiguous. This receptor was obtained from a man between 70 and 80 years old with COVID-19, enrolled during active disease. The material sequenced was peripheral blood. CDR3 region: CASSVGAGSNYGYTF. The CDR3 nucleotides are TGTGCCAGCAGCGTAGGGGCGGGATCAAACTATGGCTACACCTTC.